These T cell receptor beta chains were read from a single sample in a study of CD8+ T cells in alopecia areata. Clones were read by immunoSEQ multiplex PCR, and TCRdb kept only the in-frame ones, dropping some. The sample includes approximately 280,000 clones, roughly 60% seen only once; the top ten take more than 1.5%. Sequencing was performed on CD4+ T cells sorted from blood, taken at week 24, from a patient treated with tofacitinib. Source of these receptors: a human donor with alopecia areata. Both conserved end residues are part of each CDR3. The D gene is left open where the match is weak. Size is stated for part of the rows, as once, few or many counts, or as a class when the clone is expanded.

clone size: -
D gene: -
V gene: TRBV7-2
J gene: TRBJ2-1
CDR3 DNA: TGTGCCAGCAGCCTCGCAGGACCGGCGAACCATGAGCAGTTCTTC
CDR3 protein: CASSLAGPANHEQFF

clone size: -
D gene: -
V gene: TRBV7-9
J gene: TRBJ1-1
CDR3 DNA: TGTGCCAGCAGCTTAAATGGTTTGGGGGCTGAAGCTTTCTTT
CDR3 protein: CASSLNGLGAEAFF

clone size: -
D gene: TRBD1
V gene: TRBV5-1
J gene: TRBJ2-5
CDR3 DNA: TGCGCCAGCAGCTCCGGGACAGGGGGCCGGGAGACCCAGTACTTC
CDR3 protein: CASSSGTGGRETQYF

clone size: -
D gene: -
V gene: TRBV27
J gene: TRBJ2-7
CDR3 DNA: TGTGCCAGCAGTCGGACGAACAGCGAGCAGTACTTC
CDR3 protein: CASSRTNSEQYF

clone size: -
D gene: -
V gene: TRBV29-1
J gene: TRBJ2-3
CDR3 DNA: TGCAGCGTTGAAGGGGCGGTCCCAGATACGCAGTATTTT
CDR3 protein: CSVEGAVPDTQYF

clone size: few
D gene: TRBD2
V gene: TRBV5-1
J gene: TRBJ2-7
CDR3 DNA: TGCGCCAGCAGCGGGACTAGCAGCGCGCAGTACTTC
CDR3 protein: CASSGTSSAQYF

clone size: -
D gene: -
V gene: TRBV7-2
J gene: TRBJ2-4
CDR3 DNA: TGTGCCAGCAGCTCCTACGTAACCCCTAGAACAGCTCAGTACTTC
CDR3 protein: CASSSYVTPRTAQYF

clone size: -
D gene: -
V gene: TRBV5-1
J gene: TRBJ2-1
CDR3 DNA: TGCGCCAGCAGCCAGACCCGGGGTACCTACAATGAGCAGTTCTTC
CDR3 protein: CASSQTRGTYNEQFF

clone size: few
D gene: -
V gene: TRBV2
J gene: TRBJ2-6
CDR3 DNA: TGTGCCAGCAGTGAAAGGGGGGCCAACGTCCTGACTTTC
CDR3 protein: CASSERGANVLTF

clone size: -
D gene: TRBD2
V gene: TRBV2
J gene: TRBJ2-7
CDR3 DNA: TGTGCCAGCAGTTTAACTAGCGGGGACGAGCAGTACTTC
CDR3 protein: CASSLTSGDEQYF

clone size: few
D gene: -
V gene: TRBV15
J gene: TRBJ1-2
CDR3 DNA: TGTGCCACCAGCCAACGTCAGGGGACCTCTGATGGCTACACCTTC
CDR3 protein: CATSQRQGTSDGYTF

clone size: -
D gene: TRBD1
V gene: TRBV7-2
J gene: TRBJ2-5
CDR3 DNA: TGTGCCAGCAGCCCAGGGACAGGACGCTACCAAGAGACCCAGTACTTC
CDR3 protein: CASSPGTGRYQETQYF

clone size: -
D gene: -
V gene: TRBV11-2
J gene: TRBJ2-7
CDR3 DNA: TGTGCCAGCAGCTTAGCTCGGAAACCCTACGAGCAGTACTTC
CDR3 protein: CASSLARKPYEQYF

clone size: few
D gene: TRBD1
V gene: TRBV2
J gene: TRBJ1-1
CDR3 DNA: TGTGCCAGCAGTGCCCGGACAGGCAACACTGAAGCTTTCTTT
CDR3 protein: CASSARTGNTEAFF

clone size: -
D gene: -
V gene: TRBV30
J gene: TRBJ1-5
CDR3 DNA: TGTGCCTGGAGTGTACAAGGGGGAGGACAGCCCCAGCATTTT
CDR3 protein: CAWSVQGGGQPQHF

clone size: -
D gene: -
V gene: TRBV11-2
J gene: TRBJ2-5
CDR3 DNA: TGTGCCAGCAGCTTATTTCTTCGCCAAGAGACCCAGTACTTC
CDR3 protein: CASSLFLRQETQYF

clone size: -
D gene: -
V gene: TRBV30
J gene: TRBJ1-2
CDR3 DNA: TGTGCCTGGAGTATAAAGGGGAGCAATGGCTACACCTTC
CDR3 protein: CAWSIKGSNGYTF

clone size: -
D gene: -
V gene: TRBV1
J gene: TRBJ2-6
CDR3 DNA: TGCACCAGCAGCCAAGGGGGGCGTAGGGCTAGCTCTTCTGGGGCCAACGTCCTGACTTTC
CDR3 protein: CTSSQGGRRASSSGANVLTF

clone size: few
D gene: TRBD1
V gene: TRBV28
J gene: TRBJ2-1
CDR3 DNA: TGTGCCAGCAGTCCCGGACAGGACAATGAGCAGTTCTTC
CDR3 protein: CASSPGQDNEQFF

clone size: few
D gene: TRBD1
V gene: TRBV6-5
J gene: TRBJ2-3
CDR3 DNA: TGTGCCAGCAGGGGGACAGGGCTCTCAGATACGCAGTATTTT
CDR3 protein: CASRGTGLSDTQYF

clone size: few
D gene: -
V gene: TRBV19
J gene: TRBJ1-5
CDR3 DNA: TGTGCCAGTAGTAGGAATAGCAATCAGCCCCAGCATTTT
CDR3 protein: CASSRNSNQPQHF

clone size: -
D gene: -
V gene: TRBV6-5
J gene: TRBJ1-1
CDR3 DNA: TGTGCCAGCAGAACCCTCCAGGGTAGGAACACTGAAGCTTTCTTT
CDR3 protein: CASRTLQGRNTEAFF

clone size: -
D gene: TRBD1
V gene: TRBV7-2
J gene: TRBJ2-7
CDR3 DNA: TGTGCCAGCGGAAGTGGACAGGGGCCCTACGAGCAGTACTTC
CDR3 protein: CASGSGQGPYEQYF

clone size: few
D gene: TRBD1
V gene: TRBV6-5
J gene: TRBJ2-7
CDR3 DNA: TGTGCCAGCAGTTACCAAGGGACAGCCTACGAGCAGTACTTC
CDR3 protein: CASSYQGTAYEQYF

clone size: few
D gene: -
V gene: TRBV29-1
J gene: TRBJ1-2
CDR3 DNA: TGCAGCGTTAAGCTTGGGGCCAACTATGGCTACACCTTC
CDR3 protein: CSVKLGANYGYTF

clone size: few
D gene: -
V gene: TRBV7-2
J gene: TRBJ1-3
CDR3 DNA: TGTGCCAGCAGCTTAGTTGAGGGCACCATATATTTT
CDR3 protein: CASSLVEGTIYF

clone size: once
D gene: -
V gene: TRBV9
J gene: TRBJ1-1
CDR3 DNA: TGTGCCAGCAGCGTGGCAGGGGAGGGGACTGAAGCTTTCTTT
CDR3 protein: CASSVAGEGTEAFF

clone size: -
D gene: TRBD1
V gene: TRBV5-1
J gene: TRBJ2-7
CDR3 DNA: TGCGCCAGCAGCTTCGGACAGGGTCTTGACGAGCAGTACTTC
CDR3 protein: CASSFGQGLDEQYF

clone size: -
D gene: -
V gene: TRBV5-1
J gene: TRBJ2-1
CDR3 DNA: TGCGCCAGCAGCCGTCCGGAGGCCCCCTACAATGAGCAGTTCTTC
CDR3 protein: CASSRPEAPYNEQFF

clone size: few
D gene: -
V gene: TRBV2
J gene: TRBJ2-3
CDR3 DNA: TGTGCCAGCGCGAGTTCAGATACGCAGTATTTT
CDR3 protein: CASASSDTQYF

clone size: few
D gene: TRBD1
V gene: TRBV25-1
J gene: TRBJ2-2
CDR3 DNA: TGTGCCAGCAGTGGTGGTCAGGGGGCGGACACCGGGGAGCTGTTTTTT
CDR3 protein: CASSGGQGADTGELFF

clone size: -
D gene: -
V gene: TRBV29-1
J gene: TRBJ2-3
CDR3 DNA: TGCAGCGTAGGACAGCGCACAGATACGCAGTATTTT
CDR3 protein: CSVGQRTDTQYF

clone size: -
D gene: -
V gene: TRBV30
J gene: TRBJ1-5
CDR3 DNA: TGTGCCTGGAGTCCCTCCAGCAATCAGCCCCAGCATTTT
CDR3 protein: CAWSPSSNQPQHF

clone size: few
D gene: -
V gene: TRBV7-2
J gene: TRBJ2-1
CDR3 DNA: TGTGCCAGCAGCCCGATGGGCAGGGGGGGCCGCTACAATGAGCAGTTCTTC
CDR3 protein: CASSPMGRGGRYNEQFF

clone size: few
D gene: TRBD1
V gene: TRBV5-6
J gene: TRBJ2-3
CDR3 DNA: TGTGCCAGCAGCAAACACAGGGGAGTCACAGATACGCAGTATTTT
CDR3 protein: CASSKHRGVTDTQYF

clone size: few
D gene: -
V gene: TRBV20-1
J gene: TRBJ2-3
CDR3 DNA: TGCAGTGCGGGCACAGATACGCAGTATTTT
CDR3 protein: CSAGTDTQYF

clone size: -
D gene: TRBD2
V gene: TRBV7-2
J gene: TRBJ2-7
CDR3 DNA: TGTGCCAGCAGCTTAAGCGGGGGCCCCTACGAGCAGTACTTC
CDR3 protein: CASSLSGGPYEQYF

clone size: few
D gene: -
V gene: TRBV14
J gene: TRBJ2-1
CDR3 DNA: TGTGCCAGCAGCCAAAGGCCCTTTATCGGATCCTACAATGAGCAGTTCTTC
CDR3 protein: CASSQRPFIGSYNEQFF

clone size: -
D gene: -
V gene: TRBV5-4
J gene: TRBJ2-2
CDR3 DNA: TGTGCCAGCAGCTTGGTGTGGGATGGGACCGGGGAGCTGTTTTTT
CDR3 protein: CASSLVWDGTGELFF

clone size: few
D gene: TRBD1
V gene: TRBV7-2
J gene: TRBJ1-3
CDR3 DNA: TGTGCCAGCAGCTCGCGACAGGGAGCGTTCAAAGGAAACACCATATATTTT
CDR3 protein: CASSSRQGAFKGNTIYF

clone size: once
D gene: -
V gene: TRBV4-1
J gene: TRBJ1-1
CDR3 DNA: TGCGCCAGCAGCCAAGACTACACTTACACTGAAGCTTTCTTT
CDR3 protein: CASSQDYTYTEAFF

clone size: -
D gene: -
V gene: TRBV5-6
J gene: TRBJ1-1
CDR3 DNA: TGTGCCAGCAGCTTACCCAGGCTGAACACTGAAGCTTTCTTT
CDR3 protein: CASSLPRLNTEAFF

clone size: few
D gene: -
V gene: TRBV29-1
J gene: TRBJ1-1
CDR3 DNA: TGCAGCGTGACGTCAGAGCAGAACACTGAAGCTTTCTTT
CDR3 protein: CSVTSEQNTEAFF

clone size: -
D gene: -
V gene: TRBV7-2
J gene: TRBJ1-1
CDR3 DNA: TGTGCCAGCAGCTTAGAGGTCGCACTCACTGAAGCTTTCTTT
CDR3 protein: CASSLEVALTEAFF

clone size: few
D gene: -
V gene: TRBV10-3
J gene: TRBJ2-1
CDR3 DNA: TGTGCCATCAGTGACGACGCGGGGCGAGGTCTGGGCAATGAGCAGTTCTTC
CDR3 protein: CAISDDAGRGLGNEQFF

clone size: -
D gene: TRBD1
V gene: TRBV9
J gene: TRBJ2-1
CDR3 DNA: TGTGCCAGCACCCCTTTGGGACAGGGGGCATACAATGAGCAGTTCTTC
CDR3 protein: CASTPLGQGAYNEQFF